This T cell receptor (beta chain) was captured by sequencing in a study of T cell repertoires in cytomegalovirus infection. Looking at the study overall: In public TCR beta signatures, there were indications of both CMV infection and matching HLA type.

The length of the CDR3 is 14 residues. Trimming took 1 base from V and 5 from J; bases not matched to a gene: 3. Germline CDR1 reads SEHNR; CDR2 reads FQNEAQ (reference sequence). TCRdb re-derived calls from the reads in MiXCR, one entry per CDR3 protein. The repertoire holds 640,000 or so distinct CDR3 sequences, with roughly 30% as singletons. Points on this clonotype: Its antigen is undetermined.

V is TRBV7-9 and J is TRBJ1-2, with 8 positions matching TRBD1. Sample: cultured PBMCs, taken from culture after CMV antigen stimulation. This sequence originates from a human donor in good health (CMV status not recorded). Some clones in this sample may be carry-over from other donors' samples. As DNA, the CDR3 is TGTGCCAGCAGCTTAGTGGGGACAGGATATGGCTACACCTTC. Amino acids: CASSLVGTGYGYTF.